This T cell receptor (beta chain) appears in the sequencing data of a study of CD8 T cells in Susac syndrome (dated by TCRdb to between 2018 and 2021). In terms of the full investigation: Of the Susac syndrome patients who were sequenced, under 10 were in clinical remission while more than five had clinically active disease. At the time of blood withdrawal, Susac syndrome patients were either therapy-naive, taking corticosteroids (with some also receiving IVIg), or on IVIg alone. The study used repertoire sequencing to test whether antigen drove CD8+ T cell activation and differentiation in Susac syndrome. CD8+ T cell repertoire clonality was compared between 12 healthy donors, around 14 Susac syndrome patients and 15 multiple sclerosis patients. The investigation overall reported the following: Clonal expansion was observed in Susac syndrome CD8+ repertoires, with the highest expansion in CD8+ TEMRA cells and greater expansion in clinically active than in remitting patients. In the total CD8+ and CD8+ TEMRA repertoires, approximately 17 and five Susac-specific public clones, respectively, were identified. The study acknowledged that relatively few individuals were included in the TCR sequencing and HLA analysis.

As encoded in the germline V gene (reference sequence), CDR1 is SGHNT while CDR2 is YYREEE. Germline trimming amounts to 4 bases on V and 8 bases on J, with 6 as the count of junction bases outside the gene matches. The CDR3, cysteine through phenylalanine, is 13 amino acids long. CDR3 DNA is the only sequence kept; it has 39 bases, read in frame from the first base. RNA was extracted with the RNeasy kit and roughly 0.45 to 1 ug was reverse transcribed using random hexamers. The immunoSEQ multiplex PCR assay, which covers 54 Vbeta and 13 Jbeta segments, was used to amplify TCR beta CDR3 regions. PCR amplification bias was corrected using a synthetic template baseline for primer optimization and computational correction. The source study handled its data this way. Reads were annotated to V, D and J genes according to IMGT and were analyzed with immunoSEQ Analyzer, with only productive sequences retained. To calculate clonality, Shannon entropy was normalized by log2 of the number of productive unique sequences and then subtracted from one. Public and private clones were assessed among the 100 most prevalent clones of each patient and control. Clones were defined as Susac-specific if absent from the healthy and MS cohorts, from under 1,200 published viral clones and from other ImmuneACCESS disease sequences. TCRdb applied fastp at Q25 and MiXCR to the public reads, then kept only in-frame beta chains. Each record represents a unique CDR3 protein, reported with the most common genes and DNA among its rows. TCRdb's processing, not the authors', yielded these V and J calls. This sample is represented by more than 150,000 distinct CDR3 sequences; roughly 94% of them were singletons. 0.15% to 0.2% of the sample comes from the top ten.

As for this clonotype: This clone's antigen is unknown. Base qualities are not recorded, but no much larger clone differs from it by a single base.

Peripheral blood CD8+ and CD4+ T cells from healthy donors, Susac syndrome patients and multiple sclerosis patients were profiled by high-throughput TCR beta sequencing. The Susac syndrome patients fulfilled recently defined diagnostic criteria for definite or probable disease. Bulk CD8+ and CD4+ T cells were purified magnetically by negative isolation, whereas CD8+ TEMRA cells were enriched by FACS. Blood was collected in EDTA tubes and processed within 24 hours, with PBMCs isolated through density gradient centrifugation. PBMCs intended for TCR sequencing were frozen in liquid nitrogen and were later thawed in a 37 degrees C water bath. The sorted or isolated CD4+, CD8+ and CD8+ TEMRA cells had a purity of 90% or higher.

This TCR derives from a human donor with Susac syndrome. Input material: CD8+ T cells from PBMCs. The chain is encoded by TRBV5-4 joined to TRBJ1-2; 9 junctional bases match TRBD1. In nucleotide form, the sequence is TGTGCCAGCAGCCGGACAGGGGCGCACGGCTACACCTTC. This yields the protein CASSRTGAHGYTF. The full variable domain, with segments outside the CDR3 supplied by the reference TRBV5-4 and TRBJ1-2 proteins, appears as ETGVTQSPTHLIKTRGQQVTLRCSSQSGHNTVSWYQQALGQGPQFIFQYYREEENGRGNFPPRFSGLQFPNYSSELNVNALELDDSALYLCASSRTGAHGYTFGSGTRLTVV.